This T cell receptor beta chain was sequenced for a study of T-cell reconstitution after alpha-beta-depleted transplantation in children. Findings and caveats of the study: T-cell numbers and diversity one year post-transplant derived largely from freshly generated T cells. About two months after transplant, alpha-beta T cells reportedly came from several hundred expanded graft clones.

The V gene end was trimmed by 0 bases and the J gene end by 4 bases; junction bases not matched to a gene: 6. This CDR3 is 15 amino acids long. The germline gives CDR1 SGHRS, CDR2 YFSETQ. Unique molecular identifiers were built into the TCRbeta library. TCRdb used MiXCR to reprocess the PCR reads, holding one entry per CDR3 protein. The table includes about 980,000 distinct CDR3 sequences, 25% to 30% detected once. As concerns this clonotype: Its antigen is still unknown.

The sequence derives from a boy under two years old who had a stem cell transplant for SCID, so the T cells may come from the graft donor. The sample was PBMCs, mostly from graft donor cells, taken 360 days after TCRalphabeta/CD19-depleted stem cell transplant. This sequence joins TRBV5-1 and TRBJ2-5; 7 bases line up with TRBD1. The DNA of the CDR3 is TGCGCCAGCAGCTTGGAAGGGGGCAGGCTAGAGACCCAGTACTTC. It encodes CASSLEGGRLETQYF.